Below are 18 T cell receptor beta chains sequenced from a single sample in a study of blood T cells in healthy people across ages. Primers used in a second PCR of roughly 7 to 12 cycles were a sample-barcoded 5' primer and a J-beta primer mix. TCRdb re-called the 5' RACE reads through MiXCR, storing one row per CDR3 protein. Of almost 800,000 distinct CDR3 sequences in the sample, more than 45% were seen once. Sample: blood. The receptor set was obtained from a young man in good health.

V is TRBV5-5 and J is TRBJ2-1; TRBD1 matches 10 bases. The length of the CDR3 is 16 residues. The V gene end was trimmed by 4 bases and the J gene end by 5 bases; junction bases not matched to a gene: 9. Germline loops: CDR1 SGHKS, CDR2 YYEKEE (reference sequence). The CDR3 loop reads CASSAGRDRGHNEQFF. In DNA, the CDR3 is TGTGCCAGCAGCGCCGGGAGGGACAGGGGCCACAATGAGCAGTTCTTC.

The chain recombines TRBV7-2 with TRBJ1-2; D is perhaps TRBD1 (6 bases). V lost 5 bases, J lost 7 bases, and 17 bases lay in between. Germline V CDR1 and CDR2: SGHTA, FQGNSA. CDR3 length equals 14 residues. The CDR3 region has the DNA TGTGCCAGCAGCCCAACGGGGGGGGCTCGTGGCTACACCTTC. The encoded protein is CASSPTGGARGYTF.

This rearrangement joins TRBV2 to TRBJ1-4; D is possibly TRBD1 (5 bases). Trimming took 8 bases from V and 13 from J, leaving 26 bases between them. Germline V gene lookup returns CDR1 SNHLY and CDR2 FYNNEI. CDR3 size: 15 residues. The CDR3 DNA sequence: TGTGCCAGCGGGGGAGAATCCCGGACCCCTGAAGGACTGTTTTTT. Translating it yields CASGGESRTPEGLFF.

The sample holds a few counts of this clonotype. This rearrangement joins TRBV12-3 or TRBV12-4 to TRBJ1-2; 7 positions match TRBD1. The CDR3 consists of 14 residues. Trimming at V came to 5 bases and at J to 3 bases, leaving 6 bases not matched to a gene. The CDR3 DNA is TGTGCCAGCAGTCAACAGGGGTTGGACTATGGCTACACCTTC. As protein: CASSQQGLDYGYTF.

V and J are TRBV28 and TRBJ2-4, with 8 bases that match TRBD2. The length of the CDR3 is 13 residues. J gave up 13 bases and V 8 bases, and 13 bases lay outside the gene matches. Germline V gives CDR1 MDHEN, CDR2 SYDVKM. The CDR3 loop is CASQRELGREQYF. The CDR3 nucleotides read TGTGCCAGCCAGAGGGAGCTCGGGAGGGAGCAGTACTTC.

This sequence joins TRBV4-2 and TRBJ2-7; 14 bases agree with TRBD2. The germline V gene has CDR1 LGHNA and CDR2 YNFKEQ. The CDR3 sequence is 18 residues long. With 0 bases clipped from V and 0 bases from J, the junction kept 4 bases outside the gene matches. Written as DNA, the CDR3 is TGTGCCAGCAGCCAAGATTTGGGGACTAGCGGGAGCTCCTACGAGCAGTACTTC. It codes for CASSQDLGTSGSSYEQYF.

The chain joins TRBV12-3 or TRBV12-4 to TRBJ1-2, with a tentative D call TRBD1 (5 bases). The germline V and J ends were trimmed by 3 bases and 0 bases, with 26 bases remaining between them. This CDR3 contains 20 residues. The CDR3 loop is CASSFQGGGKGEGPNYGYTF. CDR3 bases: TGTGCCAGCAGTTTCCAAGGCGGAGGGAAAGGAGAGGGGCCTAACTATGGCTACACCTTC.

The chain joins TRBV7-9 to TRBJ2-1; D is unclear. CDR3 length: 13 residues. V was pared by 5 bases and J by 5 bases, with 10 bases between. Germline loops: CDR1 SEHNR, CDR2 FQNEAQ (reference sequence). The CDR3 DNA reads TGTGCCAGCAGCGTAGGCGTTGACAATGAGCAGTTCTTC. It translates to CASSVGVDNEQFF.

The V call is TRBV7-9, the J call TRBJ2-7; D might be TRBD2 (5 bases). The CDR3 extends over 11 amino acids. Between the trimmed V and J ends, which lost 10 bases and 5 bases, there was a span of 12 bases. CDR1 is SEHNR and CDR2 is FQNEAQ in the germline V gene (reference sequence). The CDR3 DNA sequence: TGTGCCAACACCCCGGGAAACGAGCAGTACTTC. It encodes CANTPGNEQYF.

The chain recombines TRBV11-1 with TRBJ1-4; D is unclear. The CDR3 extends over 15 amino acids. The ends were cut back, 5 bases at V and 0 bases at J, with 10 bases in the middle. Germline V CDR1 and CDR2: SGHAT, FQDESV (reference sequence). CDR3: CASSTDSPTNEKLFF. The CDR3 nucleotides read TGTGCCAGCAGCACTGACTCTCCAACTAATGAAAAACTGTTTTTT.

This clonotype was detected a few times. V gene TRBV27 combines with J gene TRBJ2-3; D gene uncertain. Trimming removed 2 bases from V and 1 base from J, with 13 bases in between. This CDR3 has 16 amino acids. The germline V gene encodes CDR1 MNHEY and CDR2 SMNVEV (reference sequence). For the CDR3, the DNA is TGTGCCAGCAGTTTAGTGTCGCCGGCGCGCACAGATACGCAGTATTTT. Translation: CASSLVSPARTDTQYF.

Here the CDR3 DNA reads TGTGCCAGCAGTTACTTTTCCGACAGATACACAGATACGCAGTATTTT. Its protein is CASSYFSDRYTDTQYF. V is TRBV6-5 and J is TRBJ2-3; TRBD1 is a possible D gene (5 bases). Germline CDR1 is MNHEY and CDR2 is SVGAGI. The CDR3 is 16 residues long. Trimming pared 1 base from V and 2 bases from J, leaving 13 bases between.

Ten or more counts support this clonotype. The V call is TRBV19, the J call TRBJ2-1, with D possibly TRBD1 on 5 matching bases. V lost 4 bases, J lost 3 bases, and 10 bases lay in between. The CDR3 sequence is 14 residues long. Germline-derived CDR1 and CDR2 are LNHDA and SQIVND (reference sequence). CDR3 residues: CASSSQGDYNEQFF. The CDR3 DNA reads as TGTGCCAGTAGTAGCCAGGGCGACTACAATGAGCAGTTCTTC.

The rearrangement links TRBV12-3 or TRBV12-4 to TRBJ1-4; TRBD1 might be the D (5 bases). The CDR3 is 16 amino acids. V gave up 1 base and J gave up 7 bases, with 16 bases separating them. CDR3 in DNA: TGTGCCAGCAGTTTAGGTGGATCAGGGCCGGGTGAAAAACTGTTTTTT. Protein: CASSLGGSGPGEKLFF.

This clonotype was counted only a few times. CDR3 in DNA: TGTGCCAGCAGCCCAAGCGCAGACATTCAGTACTTC. Translated, it gives CASSPSADIQYF. The V and J genes are TRBV7-9 and TRBJ2-4; D is unresolved. CDR1 is SEHNR and CDR2 is FQNEAQ in the germline V gene (reference sequence). The V and J ends lost 5 bases and 8 bases respectively, with 10 bases between them. The CDR3 consists of 12 residues. Filled out from reference TRBV7-9 and TRBJ2-4, the complete variable domain reads DTGVSQNPRHKITKRGQNVTFRCDPISEHNRLYWYRQTLGQGPEFLTYFQNEAQLEKSRLLSDRFSAERPKGSFSTLEIQRTEQGDSAMYLCASSPSADIQYFGAGTRLSVL.

This clonotype has just one count. The chain has TRBV29-1 and TRBJ2-5, with D possibly matching TRBD1 (6 bases). Germline CDR1 reads SQVTM; CDR2 reads ANQGSEA. With 3 bases removed from V and 1 base from J, the gap between germline ends came to 12 bases. CDR3 size: 14 residues. The CDR3 DNA follows: TGCAGCGTTGAGGGTCGAGGGGGCCAAGAGACCCAGTACTTC. This encodes CSVEGRGGQETQYF.

This chain joins TRBV6-1 and TRBJ2-1, with a possible D match to TRBD1 (5 bases). Germline CDR1 is MNHNS and CDR2 is SASEGT. The CDR3 is 19 residues long. The germline V and J ends were trimmed by 6 bases and 10 bases, with 34 bases remaining between them. CDR3 amino acids: CASRADSLTTYDPNMEQFF. CDR3 nucleotide sequence: TGTGCCAGCAGAGCCGACAGCCTAACAACCTACGATCCTAATATGGAGCAGTTCTTC.

The chain recombines TRBV24-1 with TRBJ2-7, with 10 positions matching TRBD1. The J segment lost 7 bases and the V segment lost 3 bases, leaving 14 bases of the junction unmatched. The CDR3 totals 17 residues. Germline CDR1 and CDR2: KGHDR and SFDVKD. The CDR3 nucleotides are TGTGCCACCAGTGATACCGGGACAGGGGACCAGTACAATGAGCAGTACTTC. Encoded protein: CATSDTGTGDQYNEQYF.